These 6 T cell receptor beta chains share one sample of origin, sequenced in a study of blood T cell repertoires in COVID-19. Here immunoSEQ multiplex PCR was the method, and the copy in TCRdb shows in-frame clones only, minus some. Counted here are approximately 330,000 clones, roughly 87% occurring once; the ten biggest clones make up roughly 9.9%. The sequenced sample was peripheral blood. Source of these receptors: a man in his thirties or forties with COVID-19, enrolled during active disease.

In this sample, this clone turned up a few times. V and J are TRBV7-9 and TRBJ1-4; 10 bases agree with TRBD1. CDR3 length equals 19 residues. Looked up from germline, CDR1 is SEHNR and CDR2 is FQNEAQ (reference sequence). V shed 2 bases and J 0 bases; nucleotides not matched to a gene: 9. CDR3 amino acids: CASSLWARTGGTTNEKLFF. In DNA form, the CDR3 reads TGTGCCAGCAGCTTATGGGCAAGGACAGGGGGTACAACTAATGAAAAACTGTTTTTT.

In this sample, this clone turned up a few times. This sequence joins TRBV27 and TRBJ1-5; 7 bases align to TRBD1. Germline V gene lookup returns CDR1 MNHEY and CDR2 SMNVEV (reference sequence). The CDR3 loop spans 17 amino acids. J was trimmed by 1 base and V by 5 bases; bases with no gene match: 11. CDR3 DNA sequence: TGTGCCAGCAGTCCCCGGGACAGTTCGGTGAGCAATCAGCCCCAGCATTTT. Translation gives CASSPRDSSVSNQPQHF.

The CDR3 nucleotides read TGTGCCAGTAGTTCAAGGACAGGATTCACTGGAAACACCATATATTTT. Protein: CASSSRTGFTGNTIYF. This rearrangement joins TRBV19 to TRBJ1-3, with TRBD1 matching 7 bases. CDR1 and CDR2 from the germline V gene are LNHDA and SQIVND (reference sequence). V lost 5 bases, J lost 2 bases, and 9 bases stayed unmatched. The CDR3 is 16 amino acids.

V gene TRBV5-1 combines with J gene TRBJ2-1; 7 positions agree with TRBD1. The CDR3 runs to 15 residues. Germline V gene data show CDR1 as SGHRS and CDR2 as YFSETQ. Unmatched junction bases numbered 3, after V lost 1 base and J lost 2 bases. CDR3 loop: CASSLNRGTYNEQFF. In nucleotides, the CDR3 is TGCGCCAGCAGCTTGAACAGGGGTACCTACAATGAGCAGTTCTTC.

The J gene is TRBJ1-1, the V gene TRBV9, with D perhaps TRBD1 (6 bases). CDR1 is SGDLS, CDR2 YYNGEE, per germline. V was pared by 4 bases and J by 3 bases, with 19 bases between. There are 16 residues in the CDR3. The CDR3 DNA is TGTGCCAGCAGCTCTATCAGGGGCTTGGGCGACACTGAAGCTTTCTTT. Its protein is CASSSIRGLGDTEAFF.

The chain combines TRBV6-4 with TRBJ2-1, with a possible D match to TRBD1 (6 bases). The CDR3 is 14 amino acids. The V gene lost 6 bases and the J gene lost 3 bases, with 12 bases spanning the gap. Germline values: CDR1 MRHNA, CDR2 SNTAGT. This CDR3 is CASSTTGIYNEQFF. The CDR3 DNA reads TGTGCCAGCAGCACCACAGGGATCTACAATGAGCAGTTCTTC.